This T cell receptor (beta chain) was recovered during a study of blood T cell repertoires in COVID-19. About the study: PBMCs, B-cell-depleted T cells, or T cells were the source of the cDNA or gDNA that made up the material.

Generated by immunoSEQ multiplex PCR, the TCRdb table keeps only in-frame clones and is missing some. Of 65,000 to 75,000 clones listed, about 90% were seen once; the top ten hold around 12%. The sequence was collected from a human donor with active COVID-19. The donor label of this sample is uncertain. The material sequenced was peripheral blood.

The CDR3 region is CASSLVGDNNQPQHF. CDR3 sequence (DNA): TGCGCCAGCTCCCTTGTGGGGGACAACAATCAGCCCCAGCATTTT. The V and J genes are TRBV5-1 and TRBJ1-5; weak D call: TRBD1 (6 bases). V was cut by 7 bases and J by 3 bases, with 17 bases left in between. The length of the CDR3 is 15 residues. Germline V gives CDR1 SGHRS, CDR2 YFSETQ.